This TCR beta chain originates from a study of blood T cell repertoires in COVID-19. The CDR3 loop spans 16 amino acids. Unmatched junction bases numbered 12, after V lost 4 bases and J lost 5 bases. Per germline, CDR1 LNHDA and CDR2 SQIVND (reference sequence). Only in-frame clones appear in the TCRdb table, and some are missing; sequencing was by immunoSEQ multiplex PCR. Of more than 100,000 clones listed, 81% are singletons. The chain recombines TRBV19 with TRBJ1-1, with 8 bases matching TRBD1. The specimen was peripheral blood. The receptor was isolated from a woman in her sixties or seventies with active or convalescent COVID-19. The CDR3 bases are TGTGCCAGTAGTACAGACCGGGACAGGTGGAAGACTGAAGCTTTCTTT. Translating it yields CASSTDRDRWKTEAFF.